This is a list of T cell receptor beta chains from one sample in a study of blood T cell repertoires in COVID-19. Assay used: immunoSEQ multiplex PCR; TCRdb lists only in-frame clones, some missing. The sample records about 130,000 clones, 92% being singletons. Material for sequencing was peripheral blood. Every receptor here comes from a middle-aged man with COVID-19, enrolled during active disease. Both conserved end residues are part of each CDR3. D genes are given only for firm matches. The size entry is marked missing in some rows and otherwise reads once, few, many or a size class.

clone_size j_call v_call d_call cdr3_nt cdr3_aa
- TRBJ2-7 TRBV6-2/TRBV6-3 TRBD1 TGTGCCAGCAGTTCTGGGCAGGGGGCCGCCTACGAGCAGTACTTC CASSSGQGAAYEQYF
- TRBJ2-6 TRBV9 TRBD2 TGTGCCAGCAGCGCGGACCTGGGGCTAGCGGGAACCGGGGCCAACGTCCTGACTTTC CASSADLGLAGTGANVLTF
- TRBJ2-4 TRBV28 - TGTGCCAGCAGTTTCCGTCAGGGACTAGCCAAAAACATTCAGTACTTC CASSFRQGLAKNIQYF
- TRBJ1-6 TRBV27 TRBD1 TGTGCCAGCAGTTTGACAGGGCCGAGCTCCTATAATTCACCCCTCCACTTT CASSLTGPSSYNSPLHF
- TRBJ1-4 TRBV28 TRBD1 TGTGCCAGCAGCCTCAGGGGGCGGGCAACTAATGAAAAACTGTTTTTT CASSLRGRATNEKLFF
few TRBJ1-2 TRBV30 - TGTGCCTGGAGTAGTGTAGGGGTTTATGGCTACACCTTC CAWSSVGVYGYTF
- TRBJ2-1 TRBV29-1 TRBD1 TGCAGCTTGGGACAGTACAATGAGCAGTTCTTC CSLGQYNEQFF
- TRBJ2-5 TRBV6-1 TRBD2 TGTGCCAGCAGTGATCTTTGGACTAGCGGGACCTACCAAGAGACCCAGTACTTC CASSDLWTSGTYQETQYF
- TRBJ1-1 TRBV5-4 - TGTGCCAGCAGCCCCCTGGGGGGGGGACGGTCGAGTACTGAAGCTTTCTTT CASSPLGGGRSSTEAFF
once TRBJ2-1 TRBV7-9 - TGTGCCAGCAGCACGGGTCCCTTGGAGGATGAGCAGTTCTTC CASSTGPLEDEQFF
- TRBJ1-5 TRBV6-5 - TGTGCCAGCAGTTACGGGGGCGCCGGCAATCAGCCCCAGCATTTT CASSYGGAGNQPQHF
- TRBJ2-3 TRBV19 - TGTGCCAGTCTCGCAGATGCAGATACGCAGTATTTT CASLADADTQYF
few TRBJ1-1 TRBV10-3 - TGTGCCATCAGTGAGTCGAACAGAAATGAAGCTTTCTTT CAISESNRNEAFF
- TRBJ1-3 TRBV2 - TGTGCCAGCAGTGGCGGGCACTCTGGAAACACCATATATTTT CASSGGHSGNTIYF
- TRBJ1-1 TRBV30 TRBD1 TGTGCCTGGAGTCGGGACAGGCTGGGCACTGAAGCTTTCTTT CAWSRDRLGTEAFF
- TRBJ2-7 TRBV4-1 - TGCGCCAGCAGCCAACTGGCCCAAGGGGGGGCCTACGAGCAGTACTTC CASSQLAQGGAYEQYF
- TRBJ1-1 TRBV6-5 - TGTGCCAGCACCCCCACAGCCCGGAACACTGAAGCTTTCTTT CASTPTARNTEAFF